This is a list of T cell receptor beta chains from one sample in a study of OX40 agonist ivuxolimab in advanced cancers. Only in-frame clones appear in the TCRdb table, and some are missing; sequencing was by immunoSEQ multiplex PCR. The table records roughly 79,000 clones, about 89% of them present only once. The source was CD4+ or CD8+ T cells sorted from blood, collected in a trial of the OX40 agonist ivuxolimab. These receptors all stem from an adult with an advanced solid tumor such as melanoma, head and neck, liver or kidney cancer. Each CDR3 is given with its conserved first and last residue. The order of the fields is J gene, clone size, D gene, CDR3 length, V gene, CDR3 protein, CDR3 DNA. A D gene is named only where the DNA matches it firmly. The size of a clone is reported for some rows only, either as once, few or many, or as a class for expanded clones.

j_call: TRBJ2-7
clone_size: NA
d_call: NA
cdr3_length: 13
v_call: TRBV5-6
cdr3_aa: CASSLADGYEQYF
cdr3_nt: TGTGCCAGCAGCTTGGCCGACGGGTACGAGCAGTACTTC

j_call: TRBJ2-3
clone_size: NA
d_call: NA
cdr3_length: 16
v_call: TRBV15
cdr3_aa: CATSRGGSTSTDTQYF
cdr3_nt: TGTGCCACCAGCAGAGGAGGTAGCACTAGCACAGATACGCAGTATTTT

j_call: TRBJ2-1
clone_size: NA
d_call: TRBD1
cdr3_length: 15
v_call: TRBV19
cdr3_aa: CASSSTGLDRNEQFF
cdr3_nt: TGTGCCAGTAGCTCGACAGGGTTAGATAGAAATGAGCAGTTCTTC

j_call: TRBJ2-3
clone_size: NA
d_call: NA
cdr3_length: 15
v_call: TRBV2
cdr3_aa: CASSESATNTDTQYF
cdr3_nt: TGTGCCAGCAGTGAATCAGCAACTAACACAGATACGCAGTATTTT

j_call: TRBJ1-1
clone_size: NA
d_call: NA
cdr3_length: 15
v_call: TRBV4-1
cdr3_aa: CASSQMTAINTEAFF
cdr3_nt: TGCGCCAGCAGCCAGATGACAGCGATCAACACTGAAGCTTTCTTT

j_call: TRBJ1-1
clone_size: NA
d_call: TRBD1
cdr3_length: 14
v_call: TRBV5-1
cdr3_aa: CASSLGSDRDEAFF
cdr3_nt: TGCGCCAGCAGCTTGGGCTCGGACAGGGATGAAGCTTTCTTT

j_call: TRBJ2-7
clone_size: NA
d_call: TRBD1
cdr3_length: 15
v_call: TRBV7-9
cdr3_aa: CASSTGTGGVDEQYF
cdr3_nt: TGTGCCAGCAGCACTGGGACAGGGGGGGTTGACGAGCAGTACTTC

j_call: TRBJ1-1
clone_size: few
d_call: NA
cdr3_length: 13
v_call: TRBV29-1
cdr3_aa: CSVVTGMNTEAFF
cdr3_nt: TGCAGCGTTGTTACCGGTATGAACACTGAAGCTTTCTTT

j_call: TRBJ2-5
clone_size: NA
d_call: NA
cdr3_length: 17
v_call: TRBV9
cdr3_aa: CASSVGGRSIGWETQYF
cdr3_nt: TGTGCCAGCAGCGTAGGTGGCAGGTCCATAGGTTGGGAGACCCAGTACTTC

j_call: TRBJ2-3
clone_size: NA
d_call: TRBD2
cdr3_length: 16
v_call: TRBV4-2
cdr3_aa: CASSLTGTTSTDTQYF
cdr3_nt: TGTGCCAGCAGCCTGACCGGGACTACGAGCACAGATACGCAGTATTTT

j_call: TRBJ2-4
clone_size: NA
d_call: NA
cdr3_length: 13
v_call: TRBV29-1
cdr3_aa: CSVFLYRVDIQYF
cdr3_nt: TGCAGCGTCTTTTTGTACAGGGTTGACATTCAGTACTTC

j_call: TRBJ2-2
clone_size: NA
d_call: NA
cdr3_length: 15
v_call: TRBV10-3
cdr3_aa: CAISDKGHSTGELFF
cdr3_nt: TGTGCCATCAGTGATAAGGGACATAGTACCGGGGAGCTGTTTTTT

j_call: TRBJ2-7
clone_size: NA
d_call: NA
cdr3_length: 13
v_call: TRBV10-3
cdr3_aa: CAIGSRGDYEQYF
cdr3_nt: TGTGCCATCGGCTCAAGGGGGGATTACGAGCAGTACTTC

j_call: TRBJ2-2
clone_size: NA
d_call: TRBD2
cdr3_length: 15
v_call: TRBV2
cdr3_aa: CASSETSGLTGELFF
cdr3_nt: TGTGCCAGCAGTGAGACTAGCGGGCTCACCGGGGAGCTGTTTTTT

j_call: TRBJ2-5
clone_size: NA
d_call: TRBD2
cdr3_length: 15
v_call: TRBV7-3
cdr3_aa: CASSLTPAGQETQYF
cdr3_nt: TGTGCCAGCAGCTTAACCCCAGCGGGACAAGAGACCCAGTACTTC

j_call: TRBJ1-4
clone_size: NA
d_call: NA
cdr3_length: 15
v_call: TRBV6-1
cdr3_aa: CASTVIMGANEKLFF
cdr3_nt: TGTGCCAGCACTGTGATAATGGGAGCTAATGAAAAACTGTTTTTT

j_call: TRBJ2-5
clone_size: NA
d_call: TRBD2
cdr3_length: 16
v_call: TRBV5-1
cdr3_aa: CASLLGSGRAGETQYF
cdr3_nt: TGCGCCAGCCTCTTGGGTAGCGGGAGGGCCGGAGAGACCCAGTACTTC

j_call: TRBJ2-5
clone_size: NA
d_call: TRBD1
cdr3_length: 14
v_call: TRBV19
cdr3_aa: CASSIAGTGVTQYF
cdr3_nt: TGTGCCAGTAGTATAGCAGGGACAGGGGTGACCCAGTACTTC

j_call: TRBJ2-6
clone_size: NA
d_call: TRBD2
cdr3_length: 17
v_call: TRBV30
cdr3_aa: CAWSRGGVRDGANVLTF
cdr3_nt: TGTGCCTGGAGCCGGGGGGGGGTCAGGGATGGGGCCAACGTCCTGACTTTC

j_call: TRBJ1-5
clone_size: NA
d_call: NA
cdr3_length: 15
v_call: TRBV7-2
cdr3_aa: CASSPLWGVDQPQHF
cdr3_nt: TGTGCCAGCAGCCCGCTGTGGGGGGTGGATCAGCCCCAGCATTTT

j_call: TRBJ2-3
clone_size: NA
d_call: TRBD2
cdr3_length: 13
v_call: TRBV2
cdr3_aa: CASRTGGPSTQYF
cdr3_nt: TGTGCCAGCAGGACGGGAGGGCCGAGCACGCAGTATTTT

j_call: TRBJ2-2
clone_size: NA
d_call: TRBD1
cdr3_length: 15
v_call: TRBV5-8
cdr3_aa: CASSLGQGNGGELFF
cdr3_nt: TGTGCCAGCAGCTTGGGACAGGGGAATGGCGGGGAGCTGTTTTTT

j_call: TRBJ1-1
clone_size: NA
d_call: NA
cdr3_length: 13
v_call: TRBV30
cdr3_aa: CAWSKSKNTEAFF
cdr3_nt: TGTGCCTGGAGTAAGTCGAAGAACACTGAAGCTTTCTTT

j_call: TRBJ2-5
clone_size: NA
d_call: NA
cdr3_length: 13
v_call: TRBV7-2
cdr3_aa: CASSLGGVGTQYF
cdr3_nt: TGTGCCAGCAGCTTAGGAGGGGTAGGGACCCAGTACTTC

j_call: TRBJ1-4
clone_size: NA
d_call: TRBD1
cdr3_length: 14
v_call: TRBV28
cdr3_aa: CASSTGTANEKLFF
cdr3_nt: TGTGCCAGCAGTACCGGGACAGCGAATGAAAAACTGTTTTTT

j_call: TRBJ2-7
clone_size: NA
d_call: NA
cdr3_length: 14
v_call: TRBV28
cdr3_aa: CASSSGQLPYEQYF
cdr3_nt: TGTGCCAGCAGTTCTGGCCAGTTACCCTACGAGCAGTACTTC

j_call: TRBJ2-1
clone_size: NA
d_call: NA
cdr3_length: 14
v_call: TRBV7-9
cdr3_aa: CASSLAGNDNEQFF
cdr3_nt: TGTGCCAGCAGCTTAGCGGGCAATGACAATGAGCAGTTCTTC

j_call: TRBJ2-1
clone_size: once
d_call: NA
cdr3_length: 15
v_call: TRBV5-1
cdr3_aa: CASSRPAGSYNEQFF
cdr3_nt: TGCGCCAGCAGCCGACCGGCAGGCTCCTACAATGAGCAGTTCTTC

j_call: TRBJ2-5
clone_size: few
d_call: NA
cdr3_length: 14
v_call: TRBV11-2
cdr3_aa: CASSRRGNQETQYF
cdr3_nt: TGTGCCAGCAGCCGGAGGGGGAACCAAGAGACCCAGTACTTC

j_call: TRBJ2-5
clone_size: NA
d_call: TRBD1
cdr3_length: 16
v_call: TRBV29-1
cdr3_aa: CSVGQGGNPRMWTQYF
cdr3_nt: TGCAGCGTGGGACAGGGGGGAAATCCAAGGATGTGGACCCAGTACTTC

j_call: TRBJ1-2
clone_size: NA
d_call: TRBD1
cdr3_length: 14
v_call: TRBV28
cdr3_aa: CASRSGTGAYGYTF
cdr3_nt: TGTGCCAGCAGATCTGGGACAGGGGCCTATGGCTACACCTTC

j_call: TRBJ2-2
clone_size: NA
d_call: TRBD1
cdr3_length: 14
v_call: TRBV5-1
cdr3_aa: CASSPGGNTGELFF
cdr3_nt: TGCGCCAGCAGCCCAGGGGGGAACACCGGGGAGCTGTTTTTT

j_call: TRBJ2-1
clone_size: NA
d_call: NA
cdr3_length: 11
v_call: TRBV6-1
cdr3_aa: CASRSGSEQFF
cdr3_nt: TGTGCCAGCAGGTCAGGGAGTGAGCAGTTCTTC

j_call: TRBJ1-4
clone_size: NA
d_call: NA
cdr3_length: 13
v_call: TRBV7-9
cdr3_aa: CASREGVGEKLFF
cdr3_nt: TGTGCCAGCAGGGAGGGAGTTGGGGAAAAACTGTTTTTT

j_call: TRBJ1-4
clone_size: NA
d_call: TRBD1
cdr3_length: 15
v_call: TRBV5-5
cdr3_aa: CASSYVQGAEEKLFF
cdr3_nt: TGTGCCAGCAGCTACGTACAGGGGGCAGAAGAAAAACTGTTTTTT

j_call: TRBJ2-2
clone_size: NA
d_call: TRBD1
cdr3_length: 17
v_call: TRBV29-1
cdr3_aa: CSVAGTGKNSDTGELFF
cdr3_nt: TGCAGCGTCGCCGGGACAGGGAAGAATAGTGACACCGGGGAGCTGTTTTTT

j_call: TRBJ2-5
clone_size: NA
d_call: NA
cdr3_length: 16
v_call: TRBV19
cdr3_aa: CASSIVRGRLAGTQYF
cdr3_nt: TGTGCCAGTAGTATAGTTCGGGGGCGCCTGGCTGGGACCCAGTACTTC

j_call: TRBJ2-5
clone_size: NA
d_call: NA
cdr3_length: 12
v_call: TRBV30
cdr3_aa: CAWSRYQETQYF
cdr3_nt: TGTGCCTGGAGCCGGTACCAAGAGACCCAGTACTTC

j_call: TRBJ2-1
clone_size: NA
d_call: TRBD1
cdr3_length: 14
v_call: TRBV28
cdr3_aa: CASRPTGGFDEQFF
cdr3_nt: TGTGCCAGCAGACCGACAGGGGGCTTCGATGAGCAGTTCTTC

j_call: TRBJ1-5
clone_size: NA
d_call: NA
cdr3_length: 12
v_call: TRBV28
cdr3_aa: CASSLLNQPQHF
cdr3_nt: TGTGCCAGCAGTTTGTTAAATCAGCCCCAGCATTTT

j_call: TRBJ2-1
clone_size: NA
d_call: TRBD2
cdr3_length: 19
v_call: TRBV9
cdr3_aa: CASSETGLAGWRRPAEQFF
cdr3_nt: TGTGCCAGCAGTGAAACGGGACTAGCGGGATGGCGCAGACCTGCTGAGCAGTTCTTC

j_call: TRBJ1-4
clone_size: NA
d_call: NA
cdr3_length: 15
v_call: TRBV11-2
cdr3_aa: CASSLVGVTNEKLFF
cdr3_nt: TGTGCCAGCAGCTTAGTGGGGGTGACTAATGAAAAACTGTTTTTT

j_call: TRBJ1-5
clone_size: NA
d_call: TRBD1
cdr3_length: 15
v_call: TRBV7-2
cdr3_aa: CASSLGTGVNQPQHF
cdr3_nt: TGTGCCAGCAGCTTGGGGACAGGGGTCAATCAGCCCCAGCATTTT

j_call: TRBJ1-3
clone_size: NA
d_call: NA
cdr3_length: 17
v_call: TRBV9
cdr3_aa: CASSADLDRSSGNTIYF
cdr3_nt: TGTGCCAGCAGCGCAGATTTAGACCGGAGCTCTGGAAACACCATATATTTT

j_call: TRBJ1-4
clone_size: NA
d_call: TRBD1
cdr3_length: 18
v_call: TRBV23-1
cdr3_aa: CASSQRTGTASSWEKLFF
cdr3_nt: TGCGCCAGCAGTCAAAGGACCGGGACAGCAAGTTCGTGGGAAAAACTGTTTTTT

j_call: TRBJ1-2
clone_size: NA
d_call: NA
cdr3_length: 16
v_call: TRBV6-6
cdr3_aa: CASSYSTVAQGYGYTF
cdr3_nt: TGTGCCAGCAGTTACTCGACTGTTGCTCAGGGCTATGGCTACACCTTC

j_call: TRBJ2-5
clone_size: NA
d_call: NA
cdr3_length: 13
v_call: TRBV5-1
cdr3_aa: CASSLGDQETQYF
cdr3_nt: TGCGCCAGCAGCTTGGGGGACCAAGAGACCCAGTACTTC

j_call: TRBJ2-7
clone_size: NA
d_call: TRBD1
cdr3_length: 13
v_call: TRBV7-9
cdr3_aa: CASSGTAIYEQYF
cdr3_nt: TGTGCCAGCAGCGGGACAGCAATCTACGAGCAGTACTTC

j_call: TRBJ2-1
clone_size: NA
d_call: NA
cdr3_length: 13
v_call: TRBV19
cdr3_aa: CASSRVANNEQFF
cdr3_nt: TGTGCCAGTTCTAGGGTGGCCAACAATGAGCAGTTCTTC

j_call: TRBJ2-1
clone_size: NA
d_call: TRBD2
cdr3_length: 18
v_call: TRBV5-4
cdr3_aa: CASSSGLAGQSSYNEQFF
cdr3_nt: TGTGCCAGCAGTTCCGGACTAGCGGGCCAGAGCTCCTACAATGAGCAGTTCTTC

j_call: TRBJ1-2
clone_size: NA
d_call: NA
cdr3_length: 13
v_call: TRBV5-5
cdr3_aa: CASSREGGYGYTF
cdr3_nt: TGTGCCAGCAGCCGAGAGGGTGGGTATGGCTACACCTTC

j_call: TRBJ1-1
clone_size: once
d_call: TRBD1
cdr3_length: 16
v_call: TRBV5-1
cdr3_aa: CASSLGSGQQNTEAFF
cdr3_nt: TGCGCCAGCAGCTTGGGATCGGGACAGCAGAACACTGAAGCTTTCTTT

j_call: TRBJ2-7
clone_size: NA
d_call: NA
cdr3_length: 16
v_call: TRBV7-8
cdr3_aa: CASSQGPSGARYEQYF
cdr3_nt: TGTGCCAGCAGCCAAGGACCCTCGGGGGCGCGGTACGAGCAGTACTTC

j_call: TRBJ2-2
clone_size: NA
d_call: TRBD2
cdr3_length: 16
v_call: TRBV7-9
cdr3_aa: CASSSSAGGPTGELFF
cdr3_nt: TGTGCCAGCAGCTCCTCAGCGGGAGGGCCAACCGGGGAGCTGTTTTTT